Listed here is a single TCR beta chain. The sample belongs to a study of OX40 agonist ivuxolimab in advanced cancers. Produced via immunoSEQ multiplex PCR; TCRdb's table is partial and in-frame only. The sample has approximately 40,000 clones, roughly four fifths seen once; the top ten hold less than 25%. The V gene lost 3 bases and the J gene lost 0 bases, with 0 bases spanning the gap. CDR1 is SEHNR, CDR2 FQNEAQ, per germline (reference sequence). This CDR3 is 12 amino acids long. Sample: CD4+ or CD8+ T cells sorted from blood, taken in a trial of the OX40 agonist ivuxolimab. This clonotype was sampled from an adult with an advanced solid tumor such as melanoma, head and neck, liver or kidney cancer. The rearrangement uses TRBV7-9 and TRBJ1-5; no reliable D call. CDR3 nucleotides: TGTGCCAGCAGCTTTAGCAATCAGCCCCAGCATTTT. Its translation is CASSFSNQPQHF.